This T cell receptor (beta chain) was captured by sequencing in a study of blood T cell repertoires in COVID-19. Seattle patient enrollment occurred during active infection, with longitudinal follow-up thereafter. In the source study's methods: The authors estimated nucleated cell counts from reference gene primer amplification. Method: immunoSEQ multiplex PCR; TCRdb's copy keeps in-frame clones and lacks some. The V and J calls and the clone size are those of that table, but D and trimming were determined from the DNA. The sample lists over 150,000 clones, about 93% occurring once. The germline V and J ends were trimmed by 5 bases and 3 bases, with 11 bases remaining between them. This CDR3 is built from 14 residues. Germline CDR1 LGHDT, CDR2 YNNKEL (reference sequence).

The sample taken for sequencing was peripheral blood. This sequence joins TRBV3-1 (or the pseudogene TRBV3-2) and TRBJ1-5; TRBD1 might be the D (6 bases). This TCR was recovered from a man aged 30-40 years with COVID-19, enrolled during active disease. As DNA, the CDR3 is TGTGCCAGCAGCTCGGACAGTCACAATCAGCCCCAGCATTTT. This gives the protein CASSSDSHNQPQHF.